One sample yielded the 10 T cell receptor beta chains listed below, sequenced in a study of T cells in Graves' hyperthyroidism and ophthalmopathy. RNA transcripts yielded amplified TCR beta CDR3 regions. RT-PCR in the first round (using the HTBI primer set) targeted the TCR CDR3. TCRdb fed the multiplex PCR reads into MiXCR, producing one record per CDR3 protein. The data hold roughly 650,000 distinct CDR3 sequences, with about 16% observed a single time. Sequencing was performed on blood. These receptors all stem from a woman aged 40-49 years with Graves' ophthalmopathy.

This clonotype was picked up many times. The rearrangement links TRBV3-1 to TRBJ2-7; D not resolved. CDR1 LGHDT and CDR2 YNNKEL come from the germline V gene (reference sequence). The CDR3 runs to 13 residues. V lost 0 bases and J 3 bases, leaving 6 bases between the germline ends. CDR3 region: CASSQDWNYEQYF. CDR3 DNA: TGTGCCAGCAGCCAAGACTGGAACTACGAGCAGTACTTC.

This clonotype showed up many times. This chain connects TRBV2 to TRBJ2-1; 10 bases are shared with TRBD2. J was trimmed by 6 bases and V by 6 bases; bases with no gene match: 8. CDR1 SNHLY and CDR2 FYNNEI come from the germline V gene. This CDR3 spans 15 amino acids. The CDR3 protein is CASREPSGGRNEQFF. In nucleotides, the CDR3 is TGTGCCAGCAGGGAACCTAGCGGGGGACGCAATGAGCAGTTCTTC.

The chain uses TRBV20-1 and TRBJ1-2, with unresolved D. Trimming removed 6 bases from V and 3 bases from J, with 17 bases in between. The CDR3 contains 14 residues. Germline CDR1 and CDR2: DFQATT and SNEGSKA (reference sequence). The CDR3 DNA is TGCAGTGCCCTGACCCAGGCGGCAGACTATGGCTACACCTTC. Protein: CSALTQAADYGYTF.

This sequence joins TRBV5-1 and TRBJ1-2, with 7 bases lining up with TRBD1. Germline assignment: CDR1 SGHRS and CDR2 YFSETQ. The CDR3 covers 14 residues. V lost 9 bases, J lost 6 bases, and 14 bases stayed unmatched. CDR3 nucleotide sequence: TGCGCCACAGGGACAGACGGGGGGTCGGATGGCTACACCTTC. Its translation is CATGTDGGSDGYTF.

The chain joins TRBV14 to TRBJ2-3; D assignment may be TRBD1 or TRBD2 (5 bases each). CDR1 SGHDN and CDR2 FVKESK come from the germline V gene. Trimming took off 5 bases at V and 4 bases at J, with 22 bases between the two ends. This CDR3 spans 17 amino acids. The CDR3 here is CASSSYSGTQSSDTQYF. CDR3 bases: TGTGCCAGCAGCTCATATTCCGGGACCCAGAGTTCAGATACGCAGTATTTT.

This clonotype was picked up a small number of times. The CDR3 loop is CASTPIGPNYGYTF. The CDR3, as DNA: TGTGCCAGCACCCCCATTGGGCCGAACTATGGCTACACCTTC. This chain joins TRBV9 and TRBJ1-2; D gene ambiguous. Between the trimmed V and J ends, which lost 6 bases and 2 bases, there was a span of 14 bases. There are 14 residues in the CDR3. Looked up from germline, CDR1 is SGDLS and CDR2 is YYNGEE.

There are many counts of this clonotype. The J gene is TRBJ2-1, the V gene TRBV6-1, with 7 bases aligning to TRBD2. Germline CDR1 reads MNHNS; CDR2 reads SASEGT. The CDR3 runs to 15 residues. Germline trimming cut 7 bases from V and 4 bases from J; bases unmatched to any gene: 10. The CDR3 region has the DNA TGTGCCAGCACAGACTCTAGCGGAGATTACAATGAGCAGTTCTTC. Translating it yields CASTDSSGDYNEQFF.

This clonotype turned up a few times. The J gene is TRBJ2-3, the V gene TRBV6-2 or TRBV6-3; TRBD2 matches at 11 bases. V lost 8 bases to trimming and J lost 4 bases; unmatched junction nucleotides: 8. The germline CDR1 and CDR2 sequences are MNHEY and SVGEGT. The CDR3 spans 15 residues. The CDR3 nucleotides read TGTGCCAGCTCGCGACTAGCGGGACTGGCAGATACGCAGTATTTT. It translates to CASSRLAGLADTQYF.

Many counts were recorded for this clonotype. This chain uses TRBV27 with TRBJ1-2; 12 nucleotides match TRBD1. The CDR3 sequence is 13 residues long. Germline V lookup: CDR1 MNHEY, CDR2 SMNVEV (reference sequence). The J segment lost 8 bases and the V segment lost 6 bases, leaving 4 bases of the junction unmatched. The CDR3 is CASSQGTGGGYTF. In DNA form, the CDR3 reads TGTGCCAGCAGCCAAGGGACAGGGGGCGGCTACACCTTC.

This clonotype was recorded only once. Since a much larger clone is just one base distant, this may be a read error. The V and J genes are TRBV2 and TRBJ2-3, with a possible D match to TRBD2 (5 bases). CDR3 size: 14 residues. V was trimmed by 5 bases and J by 2 bases, leaving 11 bases between them. Germline loops: CDR1 SNHLY, CDR2 FYNNEI. CDR3 protein: CASSSVGDTDTQYF. The DNA of the CDR3 is TGTGCCAGCAGTTCTGTGGGAGACACAGATACGCAGTATTTT.